This T cell receptor (beta chain) was observed in a study of regulatory T cells in long-lasting Graves disease. Time point: newly diagnosed GD, antithyroid drugs for less than 3 months. PBMC-derived RNA was used for the TCR library. Investigators prepared the TCR beta libraries by applying iRepertoire HTBI primers and Arm-PCR of CDR3 regions. One entry per CDR3 protein, called by TCRdb with MiXCR from the multiplex PCR reads. The sample has some 250,000 distinct CDR3 sequences; around 18% are singletons. V was pared by 3 bases and J by 5 bases, with 11 bases between. Germline V gene lookup returns CDR1 KGHSH and CDR2 LQKENI. This CDR3 is built from 14 residues. This clonotype was picked up many times. This sample also belongs to another study, concerning T cells in Graves' hyperthyroidism and ophthalmopathy. From that study: A lack of ophthalmopathy progression within 18 months defined stable Graves' hyperthyroidism.

The clonotype was recovered from a woman aged 25 to 45 with Graves disease. The chain combines TRBV18 with TRBJ1-5; D is ambiguous. This material consisted of peripheral blood mononuclear cells (PBMCs), taken at new diagnosis, from a patient treated with antithyroid drugs. CDR3 DNA sequence: TGTGCCAGCTCACCGGGTCCGTCATATCAGCCCCAGCATTTT. Protein sequence: CASSPGPSYQPQHF.